Following are 22 T cell receptor beta chains from one sample sequenced in a study of identical twins. TCRdb processed the 5' RACE reads anew with MiXCR; each CDR3 protein has one entry. This table has 350,000 to 450,000 distinct CDR3 sequences, roughly 20% appearing once. The specimen was naive T cells sorted from blood. The receptors stem from a man over 45 in good health.

The table lists this clonotype with a few counts. DNA of the CDR3: TGTGCCAGCAGCCGACCTAAAGCGGGTAATGACTACGAGCAGTACTTC. As protein: CASSRPKAGNDYEQYF. The J gene is TRBJ2-7, the V gene TRBV7-9; tentative D call: TRBD2 (6 bases). The CDR3 sequence is 16 residues long. CDR1 is SEHNR and CDR2 is FQNEAQ in the germline V gene (reference sequence). V dropped 5 bases and J dropped 3 bases, with 20 bases sitting between them.

The V and J genes are TRBV27 and TRBJ1-3; no reliable D call. CDR3 length: 12 residues. Between the trimmed V and J ends, which lost 5 bases and 3 bases, there was a span of 5 bases. The germline V gene has CDR1 MNHEY and CDR2 SMNVEV (reference sequence). The CDR3 reads CASSPDGNTIYF. CDR3 DNA sequence: TGTGCCAGCAGTCCTGATGGAAACACCATATATTTT.

This clonotype has only a few counts. The genes are TRBV6-5 and TRBJ2-7, with no clear D. Trimming cost V 6 bases and J 4 bases, with 7 bases left between them. CDR1 is MNHEY and CDR2 is SVGAGI in the germline V gene. The length of the CDR3 is 11 residues. The CDR3 is CASREAYEQYF. CDR3 nucleotides: TGTGCCAGCAGAGAGGCGTACGAGCAGTACTTC.

In its sample, this clonotype was seen a few times. The gene calls are TRBV28 and TRBJ1-5; D not resolved. Germline CDR1 is MDHEN and CDR2 is SYDVKM. This CDR3 region has 15 residues. V lost 6 bases to trimming and J lost 4 bases, with 16 bases between them. The DNA of the CDR3 is TGTGCCAGCAGGGGCCCCGGGCAGAATAATCAGCCCCAGCATTTT. Translating it yields CASRGPGQNNQPQHF.

The chain links TRBV24-1 to TRBJ2-5, with 8 bases fitting TRBD2. Losses at the gene ends were 1 base for V and 5 bases for J; bases not matched to a gene: 8. From germline, CDR1 is KGHDR and CDR2 SFDVKD. The CDR3 length is 16 residues. CDR3 sequence reads: CATSDFNSGARETQYF. The CDR3 DNA follows: TGTGCCACCAGTGATTTCAATAGCGGGGCCCGGGAGACCCAGTACTTC.

This clonotype was counted between two and nine times. The rearrangement joins TRBV7-8 to TRBJ1-2; 7 bases agree with TRBD1. This CDR3 spans 13 amino acids. The V and J ends lost 2 bases and 7 bases, in that order; junction bases with no gene match: 4. Germline CDR1 reads SGHVS; CDR2 reads FQNEAQ. This chain's CDR3 is CASSLRQGGGYTF. For the CDR3, the DNA is TGTGCCAGCAGCTTACGACAGGGTGGTGGCTACACCTTC.

The table lists this clonotype with many counts. The chain joins TRBV14 to TRBJ2-1, with TRBD2 matching 11 bases. V dropped 4 bases and J dropped 0; count of bases not matched to a gene: 2. From germline, CDR1 is SGHDN and CDR2 FVKESK. This CDR3 is 16 amino acids long. CDR3 DNA sequence: TGTGCCAGCAGCCGACTAGCGGGAAGCTCCTACAATGAGCAGTTCTTC. This translates into CASSRLAGSSYNEQFF.

This clonotype was found a few times. The chain uses TRBV20-1 and TRBJ2-1; 8 nucleotides match TRBD2. The CDR3 has 17 amino acids. The V segment lost 3 bases and the J segment 2 bases; nucleotides outside the gene matches: 12. CDR1 is DFQATT, CDR2 SNEGSKA, per germline (reference sequence). CDR3 nucleotides: TGCAGTGCTAGCAATACGTTCGCCGGGGGGGCCTACAATGAGCAGTTCTTC. Protein sequence: CSASNTFAGGAYNEQFF.

V is TRBV18 and J is TRBJ2-1; tentative D call: TRBD2 (6 bases). V dropped 4 bases and J dropped 7 bases, with 17 bases sitting between them. This CDR3 spans 15 amino acids. CDR1 and CDR2 (germline): KGHSH, LQKENI. The CDR3, as DNA: TGTGCCAGCTCACGAGAGGCACTAGCACTGAATGAGCAGTTCTTC. Protein sequence: CASSREALALNEQFF.

The chain links TRBV12-3 or TRBV12-4 to TRBJ2-1; D perhaps matches TRBD2 (5 bases). CDR3 size: 15 residues. Trimming shortened V by 5 bases and J by 4 bases, and 15 bases separated the two germline ends. The CDR3, as DNA: TGTGCCAGCAGTACACCCCGGGATAAATACAATGAGCAGTTCTTC. Encoded protein: CASSTPRDKYNEQFF.

V is TRBV5-1 and J is TRBJ2-7; TRBD1 aligns across 7 bases. In germline, CDR1 is SGHRS, CDR2 YFSETQ. CDR3 length equals 12 residues. V dropped 4 bases and J dropped 6; count of bases not matched to a gene: 4. CDR3 sequence (DNA): TGCGCCAGCAGCCCGGGACAGCCCGAGCAGTACTTC. This sequence encodes CASSPGQPEQYF.

This clonotype has ten or more counts. The chain is built from TRBV20-1 and TRBJ2-7; perhaps TRBD2 as D (6 bases). The length of the CDR3 is 15 residues. V lost 2 bases and J lost 1, with 15 bases in between. Germline V gene sequence: CDR1 DFQATT, CDR2 SNEGSKA (reference sequence). CDR3 protein: CSARLTSLFSYEQYF. The CDR3 region has the DNA TGCAGTGCTAGACTGACTAGTTTGTTTTCCTACGAGCAGTACTTC.

The DNA of the CDR3 is TGCGCCAGCAGCTTGAGGGGGCGGGACACCGGGGAGCTGTTTTTT. This encodes CASSLRGRDTGELFF. The V gene is TRBV5-1, the J gene TRBJ2-2; 7 bases are a match to TRBD1. Germline trimming cut 1 base from V and 3 bases from J; bases unmatched to any gene: 3. The CDR3 is 15 residues long. CDR1 is SGHRS, CDR2 YFSETQ, per germline.

V is TRBV7-2 and J is TRBJ2-2, with 8 bases identical to TRBD2. This CDR3 comprises 16 residues. Germline V gene data show CDR1 as SGHTA and CDR2 as FQGNSA. J gave up 3 bases and V 2 bases, and 5 bases lay outside the gene matches. CDR3 bases: TGTGCCAGCAGCTTATTCGGGCGGGGGGACACCGGGGAGCTGTTTTTT. It is translated as CASSLFGRGDTGELFF.

This clonotype was counted only a few times. The gene calls are TRBV21-1 and TRBJ1-6; the table assigns TRBD1, which was not confirmed against the DNA. TRBV21-1 is a known pseudogene. The CDR3 sequence is 14 residues long. This chain's CDR3 is CARIRQGATSPLHF. The CDR3 nucleotides are TGTGCCAGAATAAGACAGGGGGCGACATCACCCCTCCACTTT.

This clonotype was counted at least ten times. The rearrangement uses TRBV4-3 and TRBJ1-5; D unresolved. CDR1 is LGHNA and CDR2 is YSLEER in the germline V gene. The CDR3 is 15 amino acids. The V and J ends lost 1 base and 3 bases respectively, with 10 bases between them. The CDR3 nucleotides read TGCGCCAGCAGCCAAGTTTGGGGTGTCAATCAGCCCCAGCATTTT. This gives the protein CASSQVWGVNQPQHF.

This clonotype occurred a few times. DNA for the CDR3: TGTGCCAGCAAAAAAGAGGCTGGGGCCGGGGCTTTCTTT. Encoded protein: CASKKEAGAGAFF. The chain employs TRBV7-9 and TRBJ1-1, with a weak D call TRBD1 (5 bases). The CDR3 runs 13 residues. The V gene lost 7 bases and the J gene lost 11 bases, with 20 bases spanning the gap. Germline V gene sequence: CDR1 SEHNR, CDR2 FQNEAQ (reference sequence).

This clonotype appeared many times. This chain uses TRBV5-4 with TRBJ2-5, with 15 bases aligning to TRBD2. Germline CDR1 and CDR2: SGHNT and YYREEE (reference sequence). This CDR3 is built from 17 residues. V dropped 3 bases and J dropped 2; count of bases not matched to a gene: 5. In DNA form, the CDR3 reads TGTGCCAGCAGCTCAGAAGGGACTAGCGGGGGGCAAGAGACCCAGTACTTC. It translates to CASSSEGTSGGQETQYF. Full variable domain (rest looked up from reference TRBV5-4 and TRBJ2-5): ETGVTQSPTHLIKTRGQQVTLRCSSQSGHNTVSWYQQALGQGPQFIFQYYREEENGRGNFPPRFSGLQFPNYSSELNVNALELDDSALYLCASSSEGTSGGQETQYFGPGTRLLVL.

The chain is built from TRBV5-5 and TRBJ1-1; D is ambiguous. CDR3 length: 13 amino acids. V was trimmed by 0 bases and J by 5 bases, leaving 8 bases between them. CDR1 is SGHKS and CDR2 is YYEKEE in the germline V gene (reference sequence). The CDR3 region is CASSLVGKTEAFF. The CDR3 DNA sequence: TGTGCCAGCAGCTTGGTTGGGAAAACTGAAGCTTTCTTT.

This clonotype was recorded at least ten times. The chain joins TRBV5-1 to TRBJ2-3, with 8 bases matching TRBD1. The trim removed 0 bases at V and 2 bases at J, leaving 8 bases unmatched. The V gene's germline CDR1 is SGHRS and CDR2 YFSETQ. This CDR3 has 17 residues. Here the CDR3 reads CASSLGQGRPFTDTQYF. DNA of the CDR3: TGCGCCAGCAGCTTGGGACAGGGGAGACCTTTCACAGATACGCAGTATTTT.

This clonotype was found many times. The V gene is TRBV15, the J gene TRBJ2-5; tentative D call: TRBD1 (5 bases). CDR3 length: 14 amino acids. Between the trimmed V and J ends, which lost 1 base and 6 bases, there was a span of 12 bases. Germline V gene lookup returns CDR1 LNHNV and CDR2 YYDKDF (reference sequence). The CDR3, as DNA: TGTGCCACCAGCAGAGTGGGGCGCCCCCAGACCCAGTACTTC. It yields the protein CATSRVGRPQTQYF.

This clonotype was counted many times. The chain carries TRBV29-1 and TRBJ2-7; D possibly matches TRBD1 or TRBD2 (7 bases each). Germline CDR1 is SQVTM and CDR2 is ANQGSEA. Trimming stripped 6 bases from V and 0 bases from J, with 12 bases between. The CDR3 has 13 amino acids. This CDR3 reads CSVAGQYSYEQYF. The CDR3 DNA reads TGCAGCGTAGCGGGACAGTACTCCTACGAGCAGTACTTC.